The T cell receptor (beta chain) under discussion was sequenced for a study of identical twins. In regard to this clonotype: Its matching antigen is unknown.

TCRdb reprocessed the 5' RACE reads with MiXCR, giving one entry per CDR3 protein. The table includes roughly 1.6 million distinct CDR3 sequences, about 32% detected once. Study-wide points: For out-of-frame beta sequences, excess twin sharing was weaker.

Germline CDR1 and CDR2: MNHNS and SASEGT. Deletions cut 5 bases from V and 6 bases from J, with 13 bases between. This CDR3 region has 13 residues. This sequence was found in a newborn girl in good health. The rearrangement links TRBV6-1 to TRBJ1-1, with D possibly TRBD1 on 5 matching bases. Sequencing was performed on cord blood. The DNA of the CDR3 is TGTGCCAGCAGTCGACAGAGATTGGCTGAAGCTTTCTTT. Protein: CASSRQRLAEAFF.